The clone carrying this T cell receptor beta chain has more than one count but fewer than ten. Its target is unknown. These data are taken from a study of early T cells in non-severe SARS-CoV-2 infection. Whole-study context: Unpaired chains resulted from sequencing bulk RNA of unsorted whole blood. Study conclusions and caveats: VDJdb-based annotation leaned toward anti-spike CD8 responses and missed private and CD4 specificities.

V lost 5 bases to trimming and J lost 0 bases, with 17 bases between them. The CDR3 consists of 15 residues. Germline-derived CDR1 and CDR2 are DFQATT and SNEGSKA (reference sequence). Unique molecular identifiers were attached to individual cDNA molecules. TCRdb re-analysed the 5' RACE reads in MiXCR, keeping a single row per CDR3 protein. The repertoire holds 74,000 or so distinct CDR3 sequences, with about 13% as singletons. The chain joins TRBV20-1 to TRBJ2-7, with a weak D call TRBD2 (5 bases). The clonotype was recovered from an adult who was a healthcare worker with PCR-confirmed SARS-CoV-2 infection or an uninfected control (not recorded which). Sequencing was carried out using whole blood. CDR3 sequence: CSASSLATSSYEQYF. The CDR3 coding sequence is TGCAGTGCTTCTTCCTTAGCGACCAGCTCCTACGAGCAGTACTTC.